The clone carrying this T cell receptor (beta chain) was detected many times. The antigen is undetermined. This specimen belongs to a study of regulatory T cells in long-lasting Graves disease. Study summary: Less than 3 months of antithyroid drugs had been taken by newly diagnosed Graves' patients. The study's findings and limits: Persistent Graves' patients showed reduced TCR diversity versus newly diagnosed patients.

Library construction for TCR beta used iRepertoire HTBI primers and Arm-PCR of CDR3 regions. TCRdb reanalysed the multiplex PCR reads using MiXCR and keeps one entry per CDR3 protein. The sample lists about 320,000 distinct CDR3 sequences, roughly 18% occurring once. Time point: newly diagnosed GD, antithyroid drugs for less than 3 months. PBMC RNA served as the TCR library source. This CDR3 spans 14 amino acids. Germline V gene data show CDR1 as MNHEY and CDR2 as SVGEGT. V lost 2 bases and J 2 bases, leaving 10 bases between the germline ends. The chain employs TRBV6-2 or TRBV6-3 and TRBJ2-7; D gene unclear. The sample consisted of peripheral blood mononuclear cells (PBMCs), taken at new diagnosis, from a patient treated with antithyroid drugs. The source is a female donor with Graves disease. This chain's CDR3 is CASSYQRIAYEQYF. Here the CDR3 DNA reads TGTGCCAGCAGTTACCAGAGGATCGCCTACGAGCAGTACTTC.